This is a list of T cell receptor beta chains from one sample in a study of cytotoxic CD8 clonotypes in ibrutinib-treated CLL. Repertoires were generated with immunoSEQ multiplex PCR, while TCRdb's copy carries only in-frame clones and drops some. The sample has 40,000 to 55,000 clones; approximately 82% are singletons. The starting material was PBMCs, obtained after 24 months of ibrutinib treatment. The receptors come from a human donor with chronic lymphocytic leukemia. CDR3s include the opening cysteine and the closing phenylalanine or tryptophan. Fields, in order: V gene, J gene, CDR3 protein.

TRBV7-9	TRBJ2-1	CASSPLLGGEQFF
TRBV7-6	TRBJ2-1	CASSLGGVSYNEQFF
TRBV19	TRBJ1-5	CASTVDGFKGPQHF
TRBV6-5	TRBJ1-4	CASSYEPRQKLFF
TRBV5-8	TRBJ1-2	CASSLRDSAYGYTF
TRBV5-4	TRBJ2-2	CASSFIAGGGTGELFF
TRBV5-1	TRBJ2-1	CASSAGRLAGGVNEQFF
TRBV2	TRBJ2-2	CASCPLAANTGELFF
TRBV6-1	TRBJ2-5	CASSEPASGSRGETQYF
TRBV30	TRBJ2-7	CAYSGGTWEQYF
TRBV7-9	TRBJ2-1	CASSLGQGFNEQFF
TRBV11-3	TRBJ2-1	CASSLAAASSYNEQFF
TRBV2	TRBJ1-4	CASSDPNEKLFF
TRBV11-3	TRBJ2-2	CASSPGLADAGELFF
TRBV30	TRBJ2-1	CAWRLAGANEQFF
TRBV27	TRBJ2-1	CASSPLLAGGEEQFF
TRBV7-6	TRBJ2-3	CASSILAGGPDTQYF
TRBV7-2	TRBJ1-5	CASSPQGGRDQPQHF
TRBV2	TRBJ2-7	CATYLMGLAGPREDDEQYF
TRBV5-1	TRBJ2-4	CASSSGTVGEVQYF
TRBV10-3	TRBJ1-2	CAISDLQGDGYTF
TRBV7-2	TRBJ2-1	CASWDLWDRNNEQFF
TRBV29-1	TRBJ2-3	CSAGQGFTDTQYF
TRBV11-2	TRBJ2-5	CASSPGGERTQYF
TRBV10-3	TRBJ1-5	CAISTSNRGNQPQHF
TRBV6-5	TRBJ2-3	CASSRGQGTDTQYF
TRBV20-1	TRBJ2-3	CSAPKADTQYF
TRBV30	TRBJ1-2	CAWSFGQGFFYGYTF
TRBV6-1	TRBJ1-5	CASSAANNQPQHF
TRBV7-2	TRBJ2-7	CASSLLPSVGEQYF
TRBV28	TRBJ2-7	CASTNSYEQYF
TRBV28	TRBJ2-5	CASSFVSNQETQYF
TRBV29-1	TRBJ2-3	CSVLGQGPDTQYF
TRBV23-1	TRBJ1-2	CASSQARSGGYTF
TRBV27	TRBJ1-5	CASSQGNNQPQHF
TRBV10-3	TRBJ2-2	CAISAQGKGTGELFF
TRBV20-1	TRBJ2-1	CSSSGREFQFF
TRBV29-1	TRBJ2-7	CSVEGETKQYF
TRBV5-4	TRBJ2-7	CASSPGTNTYEQYF
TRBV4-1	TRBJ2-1	CASSQPTSYSRNEQFF
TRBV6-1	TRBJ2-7	CASSERSLIDEQYF
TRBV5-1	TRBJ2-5	CASSSGQGETQYF
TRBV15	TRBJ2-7	CATSPGGRTYEQYF
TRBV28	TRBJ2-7	CASSLYARGFSEQYF